The following is a T cell receptor beta chain sequence with its context. What it binds is not known. The germline V and J ends were trimmed by 5 bases and 7 bases, with 20 bases remaining between them. This CDR3 contains 16 residues. Carried by the TCR beta cDNA libraries were unique molecular identifiers. The authors obtained 400,000 to 600,000 cDNA molecules from roughly 1 to 10 million T cells. TCRdb fed the PCR reads into MiXCR, producing one record per CDR3 protein. This table holds about 620,000 distinct CDR3 sequences, around 47% found once. The data belong to a study of post-analysis software for immune sequencing data. Study-wide context: Relapsing-remitting, secondary progressive and progressive-relapsing multiple sclerosis courses were included.

Study-level findings and limits: TRBV5-6, TRBV5-1 and TRBV20-1 belonged to a set of five TRBV segments that were more frequent in patients than controls. Multiple sclerosis patients showed significantly lower normalized Chao1 diversity than controls did.

The sequence was collected from a girl aged 10 to 17 with multiple sclerosis. Input material: blood. The V call is TRBV12-3 or TRBV12-4, the J call TRBJ2-2; D possibly corresponds to TRBD2 (6 bases). The CDR3 here is CASSKGAGPLGGELFF. Written as DNA, the CDR3 is TGTGCCAGCAGTAAAGGGGCGGGACCCCTTGGCGGGGAGCTGTTTTTT.